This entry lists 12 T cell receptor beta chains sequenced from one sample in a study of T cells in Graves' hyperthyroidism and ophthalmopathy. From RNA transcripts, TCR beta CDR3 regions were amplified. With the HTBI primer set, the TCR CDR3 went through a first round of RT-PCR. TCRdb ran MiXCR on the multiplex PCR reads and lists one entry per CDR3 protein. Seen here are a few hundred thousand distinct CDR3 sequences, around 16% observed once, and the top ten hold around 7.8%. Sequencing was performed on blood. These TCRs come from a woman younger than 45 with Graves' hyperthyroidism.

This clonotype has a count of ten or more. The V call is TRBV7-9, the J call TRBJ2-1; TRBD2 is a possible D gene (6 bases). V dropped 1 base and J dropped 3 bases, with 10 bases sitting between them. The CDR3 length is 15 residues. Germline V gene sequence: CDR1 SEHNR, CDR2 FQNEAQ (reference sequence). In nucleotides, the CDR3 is TGTGCCAGCAGCTTAGTTGGGCGGGGCTACAATGAGCAGTTCTTC. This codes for CASSLVGRGYNEQFF.

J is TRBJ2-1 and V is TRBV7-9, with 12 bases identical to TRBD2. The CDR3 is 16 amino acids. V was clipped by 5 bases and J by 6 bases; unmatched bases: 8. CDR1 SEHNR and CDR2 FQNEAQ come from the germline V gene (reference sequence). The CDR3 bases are TGTGCCAGCAGCAAGGGGTCTAGCGGGAGGGTCAATGAGCAGTTCTTC. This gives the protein CASSKGSSGRVNEQFF.

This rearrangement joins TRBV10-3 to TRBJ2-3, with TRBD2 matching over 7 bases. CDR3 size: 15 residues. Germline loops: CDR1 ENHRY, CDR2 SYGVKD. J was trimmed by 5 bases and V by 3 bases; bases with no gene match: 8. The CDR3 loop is CAISDVGGGIDTQYF. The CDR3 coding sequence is TGTGCCATCAGTGACGTTGGGGGAGGGATAGATACGCAGTATTTT.

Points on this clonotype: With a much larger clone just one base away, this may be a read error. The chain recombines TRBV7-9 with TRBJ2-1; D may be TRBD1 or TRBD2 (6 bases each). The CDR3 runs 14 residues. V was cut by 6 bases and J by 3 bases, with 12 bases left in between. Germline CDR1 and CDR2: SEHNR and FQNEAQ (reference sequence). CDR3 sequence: CASRGGHYYNEQFF. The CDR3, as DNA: TGTGCCAGCAGGGGGGGACATTACTACAATGAGCAGTTCTTC.

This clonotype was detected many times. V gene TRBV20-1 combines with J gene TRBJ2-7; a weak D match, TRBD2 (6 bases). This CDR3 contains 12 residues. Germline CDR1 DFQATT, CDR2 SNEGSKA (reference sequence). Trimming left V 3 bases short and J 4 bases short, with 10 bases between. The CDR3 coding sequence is TGCAGTGCTAGCAAGGGGACTTACGAGCAGTACTTC. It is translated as CSASKGTYEQYF.

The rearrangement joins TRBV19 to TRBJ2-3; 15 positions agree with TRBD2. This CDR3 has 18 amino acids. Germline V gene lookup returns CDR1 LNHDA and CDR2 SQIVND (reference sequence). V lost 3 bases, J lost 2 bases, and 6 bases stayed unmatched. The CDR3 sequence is CASSIRTSGRATTDTQYF. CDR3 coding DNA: TGTGCCAGTAGTATCCGGACTAGCGGGAGGGCCACCACAGATACGCAGTATTTT.

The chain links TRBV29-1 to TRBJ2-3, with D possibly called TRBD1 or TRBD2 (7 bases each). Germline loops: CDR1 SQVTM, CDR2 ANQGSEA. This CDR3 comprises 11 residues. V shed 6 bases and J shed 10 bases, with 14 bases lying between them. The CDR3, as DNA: TGCAGCGTACAGACAGGGAGGGCGCAGTATTTT. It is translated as CSVQTGRAQYF.

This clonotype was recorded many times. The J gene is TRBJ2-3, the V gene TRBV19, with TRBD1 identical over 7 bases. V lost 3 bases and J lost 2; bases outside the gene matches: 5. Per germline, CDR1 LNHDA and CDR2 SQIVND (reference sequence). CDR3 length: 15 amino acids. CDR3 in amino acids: CASSISGQLTDTQYF. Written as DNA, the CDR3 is TGTGCCAGTAGTATCTCGGGACAGCTCACAGATACGCAGTATTTT.

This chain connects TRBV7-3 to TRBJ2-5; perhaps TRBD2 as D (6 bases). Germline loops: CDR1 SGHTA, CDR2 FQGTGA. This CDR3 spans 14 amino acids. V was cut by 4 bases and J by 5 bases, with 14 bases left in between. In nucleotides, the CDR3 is TGTGCCAGCAGCTCGGGAAGGGACTCGGAGACCCAGTACTTC. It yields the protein CASSSGRDSETQYF.

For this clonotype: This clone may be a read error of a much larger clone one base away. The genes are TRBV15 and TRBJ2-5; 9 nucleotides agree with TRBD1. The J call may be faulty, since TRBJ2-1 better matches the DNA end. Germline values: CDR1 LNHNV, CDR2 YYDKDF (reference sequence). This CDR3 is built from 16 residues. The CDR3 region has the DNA TGTGCCACCAGCAGAGCGCCCGGGACAGGGCAAGAGACCCAGTTCTTC. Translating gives CATSRAPGTGQETQFF.

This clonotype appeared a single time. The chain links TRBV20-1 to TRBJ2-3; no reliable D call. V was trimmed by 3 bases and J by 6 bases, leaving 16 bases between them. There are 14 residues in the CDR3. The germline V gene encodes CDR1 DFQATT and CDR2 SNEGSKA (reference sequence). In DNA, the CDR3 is TGCAGTGCTAGTTCCGGGTACACGATCGATACGCAGTATTTT. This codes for CSASSGYTIDTQYF.

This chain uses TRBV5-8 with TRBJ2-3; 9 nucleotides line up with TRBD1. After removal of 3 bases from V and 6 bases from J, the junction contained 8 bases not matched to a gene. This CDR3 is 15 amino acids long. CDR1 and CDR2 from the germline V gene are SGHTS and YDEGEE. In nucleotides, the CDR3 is TGTGCCAGCAGCTCCGGTCCCGGGACAGGGGATACGCAGTATTTT. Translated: CASSSGPGTGDTQYF.